This is a list of T cell receptor beta chains from one sample in a study of cytomegalovirus exposure and HLA in healthy donors. Here immunoSEQ multiplex PCR was the method, and the copy in TCRdb shows in-frame clones only, minus some. The sample yields about 72,000 clones, around 94% seen once. The sample taken for sequencing was PBMCs. The receptors stem from a woman under 30 in good health and CMV-seropositive. CDR3s include the opening cysteine and the closing phenylalanine or tryptophan. Each record gives: V gene, D gene, CDR3 protein. A D gene is named only where the DNA matches it firmly.

V gene: TRBV19; D gene: TRBD1; CDR3 protein: CASSISDRGRNEQFF
V gene: TRBV2; D gene: TRBD1; CDR3 protein: CASRGTAVSYEQYF
V gene: TRBV5-6; D gene: TRBD2; CDR3 protein: CASSSLAGGPDEQFF
V gene: TRBV19; D gene: .; CDR3 protein: CASSITDNTEAFF
V gene: TRBV10-1; D gene: TRBD2; CDR3 protein: CASSGPGGPVQSTDTQYF
V gene: TRBV10-3; D gene: TRBD1; CDR3 protein: CATRQGDSGNTIYF
V gene: TRBV5-4; D gene: .; CDR3 protein: CASSPGAWAEAYEQYF
V gene: TRBV5-1; D gene: TRBD2; CDR3 protein: CASSSGGKSSYEQYF
V gene: TRBV29-1; D gene: .; CDR3 protein: CSVESGDGYTF
V gene: TRBV30; D gene: TRBD1; CDR3 protein: CAWGQGGEAFF
V gene: TRBV7-2; D gene: .; CDR3 protein: CASSLGQSTGELFF
V gene: TRBV7-9; D gene: TRBD2; CDR3 protein: CASSLVASGGYEQYF
V gene: TRBV29-1; D gene: TRBD2; CDR3 protein: CSVEAGAGGDEQFF
V gene: TRBV2; D gene: TRBD1; CDR3 protein: CASSSSLDRAQDTQYF
V gene: TRBV4-1; D gene: .; CDR3 protein: CASSPEGRGAGETQYF
V gene: TRBV27; D gene: .; CDR3 protein: CASRATRASNYGYTF
V gene: TRBV9; D gene: .; CDR3 protein: CASSVRSTDTQYF
V gene: TRBV6-5; D gene: .; CDR3 protein: CASSYSGQTNTEAFF
V gene: TRBV7-8; D gene: TRBD2; CDR3 protein: CASSLAGGPGEQYF
V gene: TRBV4-1; D gene: TRBD1; CDR3 protein: CASSQDRTGGTDTQYF
V gene: TRBV5-1; D gene: TRBD1; CDR3 protein: CASSSGQEKTGYEQYF
V gene: TRBV5-6; D gene: .; CDR3 protein: CASNPWGRWSSYEQYF
V gene: TRBV19; D gene: .; CDR3 protein: CASCYSPNQPQHF
V gene: TRBV4-2; D gene: .; CDR3 protein: CASSRGGPKEANYGYTF
V gene: TRBV14; D gene: TRBD2; CDR3 protein: CASSQFNGRVNEQFF
V gene: TRBV7-9; D gene: .; CDR3 protein: CASQRRSQFF
V gene: TRBV5-1; D gene: TRBD2; CDR3 protein: CASSPGAGGPSYNEQFF
V gene: TRBV27; D gene: .; CDR3 protein: CAASELITDTQYF
V gene: TRBV5-1; D gene: .; CDR3 protein: CASSRPGSGNTGELFF
V gene: TRBV7-2; D gene: TRBD2; CDR3 protein: CASSQGTSVETQYF
V gene: TRBV5-1; D gene: .; CDR3 protein: CASSPEDAPVREQYF
V gene: TRBV30; D gene: .; CDR3 protein: CAWSAIATNTEAFF
V gene: TRBV30; D gene: .; CDR3 protein: CAWRATADLYGYTF
V gene: TRBV7-9; D gene: TRBD1; CDR3 protein: CASSLTGTGEYGYTF
V gene: TRBV7-2; D gene: .; CDR3 protein: CASSLNIGTDTQYF
V gene: TRBV4-3; D gene: TRBD2; CDR3 protein: CASSQDVTSGGSTDTQYF
V gene: TRBV5-4; D gene: .; CDR3 protein: CASSLGGGDTEAFF
V gene: TRBV25-1; D gene: TRBD1; CDR3 protein: CASSEPGQGTYEQYF
V gene: TRBV5-1; D gene: TRBD2; CDR3 protein: CASTQTSGRAAEQFF
V gene: TRBV7-6; D gene: .; CDR3 protein: CASSLAGPFSYNSPLHF
V gene: TRBV5-6; D gene: TRBD1; CDR3 protein: CASSRQGQLSYNEQFF
V gene: TRBV6-5; D gene: .; CDR3 protein: CASRGFSQKGEKLFF
V gene: TRBV15; D gene: TRBD2; CDR3 protein: CATSRESGGAGLAKNIQYF
V gene: TRBV9; D gene: TRBD2; CDR3 protein: CASSAAGPSTDTQYF
V gene: TRBV10-2; D gene: .; CDR3 protein: CASGDGTGQTQYF
V gene: TRBV20-1; D gene: .; CDR3 protein: CSAPRDYGYTF
V gene: TRBV7-2; D gene: TRBD1; CDR3 protein: CASSPEDRGYYEQYF
V gene: TRBV6-1; D gene: .; CDR3 protein: CASSELRAMNTEAFF
V gene: TRBV7-6; D gene: TRBD2; CDR3 protein: CASTWGGMNTGELFF
V gene: TRBV19; D gene: TRBD1; CDR3 protein: CASSTLWETGDGAEAFF
V gene: TRBV7-9; D gene: .; CDR3 protein: CASSSPEEGPINIQYF
V gene: TRBV4-3; D gene: .; CDR3 protein: CASSQDKPSYTEAFF
V gene: TRBV4-1; D gene: TRBD1; CDR3 protein: CASSPGGYQPQHF
V gene: TRBV7-9; D gene: .; CDR3 protein: CASSSRVEVYGYTF
V gene: TRBV9; D gene: .; CDR3 protein: CASSLEGGTDTQYF
V gene: TRBV25-1; D gene: .; CDR3 protein: CASSELITGDPWTQYF
V gene: TRBV13; D gene: TRBD2; CDR3 protein: CASSLGALAGMADTQYF